This T cell receptor (beta chain) was found in a study of neurological immune-mediated disorders. Time point defined: longitudinal time-point 2. Germline CDR1 reads SQVTM; CDR2 reads ANQGSEA. Trimming at V came to 4 bases and at J to 3 bases, leaving 3 bases not matched to a gene. This CDR3 is built from 14 residues. TCRdb reanalysed the 5' RACE reads using MiXCR and keeps one entry per CDR3 protein. Of about 80,000 distinct CDR3 sequences detected, about 5% appear once; the ten largest clones hold 7.9%. The table lists this clonotype with many counts. The clonotype was recovered from a woman aged 55-69 years with multiple sclerosis. The V and J genes are TRBV29-1 and TRBJ1-5; 10 nucleotides match TRBD1. Sequenced input: PBMCs. The CDR3 loop is CSVGDRGANQPQHF. CDR3 DNA: TGCAGCGTTGGGGACAGGGGTGCCAATCAGCCCCAGCATTTT.